The sequence of this T cell receptor beta chain was determined in a study of regulatory T cells in long-lasting Graves disease. The time point denotes: persistent/refractory GD, antithyroid drugs over 5 years with positive TRAb. RNA from PBMCs was the source of the TCR library. The ends were cut back, 7 bases at V and 1 base at J, with 8 bases in the middle. The CDR3 has 13 amino acids. The germline gives CDR1 MNHNS, CDR2 SASEGT. CDR3-region Arm-PCR and iRepertoire HTBI primers produced the TCR beta libraries. TCRdb ran MiXCR on the multiplex PCR reads and lists one entry per CDR3 protein. Among roughly 400,000 distinct CDR3 sequences, 20% to 25% were seen once, and the ten largest hold around an eighth.

Specimen: peripheral blood mononuclear cells (PBMCs), collected when the disease was refractory, from a patient treated with antithyroid drugs. The receptor comes from a female donor with Graves disease. The rearrangement uses TRBV6-1 and TRBJ1-3; unclear D gene. The CDR3 sequence: CASIEGSGNTIYF. In DNA form, the CDR3 reads TGTGCCAGCATTGAGGGTTCTGGAAACACCATATATTTT.